This entry lists 11 T cell receptor beta chains sequenced from one sample in a study of blood T cells in healthy people across ages. With a J-beta primer mix and a sample-barcoded 5' primer, a second PCR ran about 6 to 11 cycles. Each CDR3 protein gets one entry after TCRdb re-called the 5' RACE reads with MiXCR. Counted here are 1.5 million to 2 million distinct CDR3 sequences, 39% occurring once; the ten biggest clones make up 20% to 25%. Sequencing was done on a sample of blood. These receptors came from a human donor in good health.

The genes are TRBV6-2 or TRBV6-3 and TRBJ1-5; D possibly corresponds to TRBD1 (5 bases). The ends were cut back, 1 base at V and 2 bases at J, with 9 bases in the middle. The CDR3 contains 15 residues. The V gene's germline CDR1 is MNHEY and CDR2 SVGEGT. The CDR3 DNA follows: TGTGCCAGCAGTTACTGGGGGGGTGGCAATCAGCCCCAGCATTTT. It codes for CASSYWGGGNQPQHF.

This clonotype was seen once. The chain carries TRBV10-3 and TRBJ2-1; 7 positions match TRBD1. V shed 4 bases, J shed 9 bases, and the junction held 9 bases outside the gene matches. CDR3 length: 14 residues. Germline values: CDR1 ENHRY, CDR2 SYGVKD. This CDR3 is CAISGQGESSEQFF. The CDR3 nucleotides read TGTGCCATCAGTGGACAGGGAGAGAGCAGTGAGCAGTTCTTC.

The chain couples TRBV7-9 to TRBJ2-7; D might be TRBD2 (6 bases). With the DNA end fitting TRBJ2-5 better, the J assignment may be wrong. CDR3 size: 17 residues. CDR1 SEHNR and CDR2 FQNEAQ come from the germline V gene (reference sequence). CDR3 region: CASSIEPGLRLSETQYF. CDR3 nucleotide sequence: TGTGCCAGCAGCATCGAGCCGGGACTGCGTCTTAGTGAGACCCAGTACTTC.

The gene calls are TRBV28 and TRBJ1-2; D might be TRBD1 (6 bases). Trimming cost V 5 bases and J 5 bases, with 15 bases left between them. Germline loops: CDR1 MDHEN, CDR2 SYDVKM. The CDR3 sequence is 14 residues long. The CDR3 DNA follows: TGTGCCAGCAGTCCCCCCCACAGGGCGTATGGCTACACCTTC. Translating gives CASSPPHRAYGYTF.

The table lists this clonotype with a few counts. The genes are TRBV29-1 and TRBJ2-7; no clear D gene. The V gene lost 7 bases and the J gene lost 6 bases, with 19 bases spanning the gap. This CDR3 contains 13 residues. Looked up from germline, CDR1 is SQVTM and CDR2 is ANQGSEA. The CDR3 bases are TGCAGCGAAATTCACCAAGAGGCCTGCGAGCAGTACTTC. Protein product: CSEIHQEACEQYF.

About this clonotype: Since no conserved phenylalanine or tryptophan closes the CDR3, a read error is the likely cause. This rearrangement joins TRBV20-1 to TRBJ2-5; 12 bases match TRBD2. Germline assignment: CDR1 DFQATT and CDR2 SNEGSKA (reference sequence). With 5 bases clipped from V and 6 bases from J, the junction kept 7 bases outside the gene matches. The CDR3 sequence is 14 residues long. The CDR3 DNA sequence: TGCAGTGCTTCGCTAGCGGGGGGGGGTAAGACCCAGTACTGC. This translates into CSASLAGGGKTQYC.

This chain links TRBV7-7 with TRBJ2-2; D is ambiguous. Trimming took 5 bases from V and 2 from J, leaving 12 bases between them. The V gene's germline CDR1 is SSHAT and CDR2 FNYEAQ (reference sequence). This CDR3 is 15 amino acids long. Here the CDR3 reads CASSLGVGNTGELFF. The CDR3 region has the DNA TGTGCCAGCAGCCTAGGAGTCGGCAACACCGGGGAGCTGTTTTTT.

This clonotype was found once. In nucleotides, the CDR3 is TGTGCCAGCAGCCGAGCCGGGACTAGCGGGGGCAGGAGAACGGGGGAGCAGTACTTC. Translated, it gives CASSRAGTSGGRRTGEQYF. The genes are TRBV6-1 and TRBJ2-7; TRBD2 matches 14 bases. With 6 bases clipped from V and 7 bases from J, the junction kept 20 bases outside the gene matches. The CDR3 totals 19 residues. CDR1 and CDR2 from the germline V gene are MNHNS and SASEGT.

This clonotype was recorded many times. This chain uses TRBV10-3 with TRBJ1-2; D not resolved. The V gene lost 0 bases and the J gene lost 3 bases, with 5 bases spanning the gap. This CDR3 has 13 residues. Germline V lookup: CDR1 ENHRY, CDR2 SYGVKD. The CDR3 sequence: CAISESRDYGYTF. CDR3 sequence (DNA): TGTGCCATCAGTGAGTCGAGGGACTATGGCTACACCTTC.

The rearrangement uses TRBV11-2 and TRBJ1-1, with D perhaps matching TRBD1 (5 bases). V was trimmed by 5 bases and J by 6 bases, leaving 19 bases between them. The CDR3 covers 15 residues. From germline, CDR1 is SGHAT and CDR2 FQNNGV. CDR3 nucleotide sequence: TGTGCCAGCAGCCCCCGGGGCGGGTATACCCCTGAAGCTTTCTTT. As protein: CASSPRGGYTPEAFF.

V is TRBV12-3 or TRBV12-4 and J is TRBJ2-7, with D possibly being TRBD1 (5 bases). The V end lost 5 bases, the J end lost 5 bases, and 13 bases lay between the germline ends. The CDR3 covers 13 residues. CDR3 protein: CASSPLLQDEQYF. CDR3 sequence (DNA): TGTGCCAGCAGTCCTCTCCTACAGGACGAGCAGTACTTC.